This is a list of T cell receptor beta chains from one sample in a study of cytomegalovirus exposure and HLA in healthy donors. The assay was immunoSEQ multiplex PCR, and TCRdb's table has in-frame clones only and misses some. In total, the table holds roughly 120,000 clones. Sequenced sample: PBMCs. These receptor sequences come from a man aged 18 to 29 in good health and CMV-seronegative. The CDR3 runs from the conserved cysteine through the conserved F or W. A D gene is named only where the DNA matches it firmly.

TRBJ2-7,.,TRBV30,CAWSVVSGSSAYEQYF,TGTGCCTGGAGTGTAGTGTCGGGGTCTAGCGCCTACGAGCAGTACTTC
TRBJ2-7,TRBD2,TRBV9,CASSSAGVLYEQYF,TGTGCCAGCAGCTCCGCGGGGGTCCTCTACGAGCAGTACTTC
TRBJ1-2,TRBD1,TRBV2,CASSTSGQGVIGGYTF,TGTGCCAGCAGTACCTCAGGACAGGGTGTGATTGGTGGCTACACCTTC
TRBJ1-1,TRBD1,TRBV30,CAWESGTGSKWAFF,TGTGCCTGGGAGAGTGGGACAGGGAGTAAATGGGCTTTCTTT
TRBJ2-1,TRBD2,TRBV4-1,CASSHLPSGVSSYNEQFF,TGCGCCAGCAGCCACCTCCCTAGCGGGGTAAGCTCCTACAATGAGCAGTTCTTC
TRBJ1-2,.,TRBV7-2,CASSESQGNWGYTF,TGTGCCAGCAGCGAATCGCAGGGTAACTGGGGCTACACCTTC
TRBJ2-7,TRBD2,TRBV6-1,CASTVAGLSYEQYF,TGTGCCAGCACCGTAGCGGGCCTTTCCTACGAGCAGTACTTC
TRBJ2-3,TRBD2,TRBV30,CACSSGRGDTQYF,TGTGCCTGCTCTAGCGGTCGGGGAGATACGCAGTATTTT
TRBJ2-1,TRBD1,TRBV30,CAWETGTVSYNEQFF,TGTGCCTGGGAGACAGGGACGGTCTCCTACAATGAGCAGTTCTTC
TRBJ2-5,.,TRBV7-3,CASSNLSGETQYF,TGTGCCAGCAGCAATCTGTCCGGGGAGACCCAGTACTTC
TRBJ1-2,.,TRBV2,CASSGSGAGYGYTF,TGTGCCAGCAGTGGCTCAGGGGCTGGTTATGGCTACACCTTC
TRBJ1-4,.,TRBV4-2,CASKGATNEKLFF,TGTGCCAGCAAAGGAGCAACTAATGAAAAACTGTTTTTT
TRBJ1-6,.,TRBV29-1,CSVGKQNSPLHF,TGCAGCGTCGGGAAGCAAAATTCACCCCTCCACTTT
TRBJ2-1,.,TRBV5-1,CASSLGSEGLEQFF,TGCGCCAGCAGCTTGGGCTCAGAGGGTCTTGAGCAGTTCTTC
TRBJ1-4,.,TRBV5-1,CASSGQQNEKLFF,TGCGCCAGCAGCGGGCAGCAAAATGAAAAACTGTTTTTT
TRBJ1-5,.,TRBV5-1,CASSPVTGGREPQHF,TGCGCCAGCAGCCCGGTTACGGGGGGCAGGGAGCCCCAGCATTTT
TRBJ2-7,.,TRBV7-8,CASAFGGEQYF,TGTGCCAGCGCTTTCGGGGGCGAGCAGTACTTC
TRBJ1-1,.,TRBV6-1,CASSEKGQGSHTEAFF,TGTGCCAGCAGTGAAAAGGGGCAGGGTTCTCACACTGAAGCTTTCTTT
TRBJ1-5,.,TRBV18,CASSPKTRNQPQHF,TGTGCCAGCTCACCGAAAACACGTAATCAGCCCCAGCATTTT
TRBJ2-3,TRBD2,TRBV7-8,CASSLGLAGNTDTQYF,TGTGCCAGCAGCTTGGGGCTAGCGGGAAACACAGATACGCAGTATTTT
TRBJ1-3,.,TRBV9,CASSVPGSSGNTIYF,TGTGCCAGCAGCGTACCAGGTTCTTCTGGAAACACCATATATTTT
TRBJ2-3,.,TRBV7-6,CASSPTTGGGNTDTQYF,TGTGCCAGCAGCCCCACAACCGGAGGGGGCAACACAGATACGCAGTATTTT
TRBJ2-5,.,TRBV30,CAWSVRRGEGTQYF,TGTGCCTGGAGTGTTCGCAGAGGAGAAGGGACCCAGTACTTC
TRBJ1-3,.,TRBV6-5,CASSSRRGYTIYF,TGTGCCAGCAGTTCTCGCAGGGGATACACCATATATTTT
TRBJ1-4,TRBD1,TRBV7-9,CASSLGDRGNEKLFF,TGTGCCAGCAGCTTAGGGGACAGGGGCAATGAAAAACTGTTTTTT
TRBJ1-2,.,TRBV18,CASSPPSRRTNYGYTF,TGTGCCAGCTCACCCCCTTCAAGGAGAACTAACTATGGCTACACCTTC
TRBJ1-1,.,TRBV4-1,CASSQWATSGGTEAFF,TGCGCCAGCAGCCAATGGGCCACGTCTGGTGGCACTGAAGCTTTCTTT
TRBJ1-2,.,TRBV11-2,CASSLVPSYGYTF,TGTGCCAGCAGCTTAGTGCCCAGCTATGGCTACACCTTC
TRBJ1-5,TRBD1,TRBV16,CASSRETGMDQPQHF,TGTGCCAGCAGCCGAGAGACAGGGATGGATCAGCCCCAGCATTTT
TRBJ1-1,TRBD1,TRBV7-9,CASNSPGGQMNTEAFF,TGTGCCAGCAACTCCCCCGGGGGACAGATGAACACTGAAGCTTTCTTT
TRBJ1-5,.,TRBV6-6,CASSYVAISNQPQHF,TGTGCCAGCAGTTACGTGGCCATAAGCAATCAGCCCCAGCATTTT
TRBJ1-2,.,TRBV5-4,CASSLLSSRGYTF,TGTGCCAGCAGCTTGTTGTCCTCCCGGGGCTACACCTTC
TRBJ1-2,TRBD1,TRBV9,CASSVGQRVGSNGYTF,TGTGCCAGCAGCGTGGGACAGAGAGTGGGGTCGAATGGCTACACCTTC
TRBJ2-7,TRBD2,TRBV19,CASSIFLAGPYEQYF,TGTGCCAGTAGTATATTCCTAGCGGGGCCCTACGAGCAGTACTTC
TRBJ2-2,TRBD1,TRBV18,CASSPRGTVNTGELFF,TGTGCCAGCTCACCAAGGGGGACAGTTAACACCGGGGAGCTGTTTTTT
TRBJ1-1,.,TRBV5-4,CASSHQGTNTEAFF,TGTGCCAGCAGCCATCAGGGAACGAACACTGAAGCTTTCTTT
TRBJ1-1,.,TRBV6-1,CATGQLLNTEAFF,TGTGCCACAGGACAGTTATTGAACACTGAAGCTTTCTTT
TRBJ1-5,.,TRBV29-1,CSVFGGNKPQHF,TGCAGCGTATTTGGAGGGAACAAGCCCCAGCATTTT
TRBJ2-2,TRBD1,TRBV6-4,CASRDRGHSGELFF,TGTGCCAGCAGAGACAGGGGGCATTCCGGGGAGCTGTTTTTT
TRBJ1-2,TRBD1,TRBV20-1,CSAEFRGGYTF,TGCAGTGCTGAGTTCAGGGGGGGCTACACCTTC
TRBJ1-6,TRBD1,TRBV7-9,CASRSRDSTNSPLHF,TGTGCCAGCAGATCCAGGGACAGTACTAATTCACCCCTCCACTTT
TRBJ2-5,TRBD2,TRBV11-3,CASSPNRLAGGPETQYF,TGTGCCAGCAGCCCCAACAGACTAGCGGGAGGGCCGGAGACCCAGTACTTC
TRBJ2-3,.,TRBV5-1,CASSLGRSGSTDTQYF,TGCGCCAGCAGCTTGGGTAGGAGCGGGAGCACAGATACGCAGTATTTT
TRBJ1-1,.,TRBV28,CASSTGNTEAFF,TGTGCCAGCAGTACGGGGAACACTGAAGCTTTCTTT